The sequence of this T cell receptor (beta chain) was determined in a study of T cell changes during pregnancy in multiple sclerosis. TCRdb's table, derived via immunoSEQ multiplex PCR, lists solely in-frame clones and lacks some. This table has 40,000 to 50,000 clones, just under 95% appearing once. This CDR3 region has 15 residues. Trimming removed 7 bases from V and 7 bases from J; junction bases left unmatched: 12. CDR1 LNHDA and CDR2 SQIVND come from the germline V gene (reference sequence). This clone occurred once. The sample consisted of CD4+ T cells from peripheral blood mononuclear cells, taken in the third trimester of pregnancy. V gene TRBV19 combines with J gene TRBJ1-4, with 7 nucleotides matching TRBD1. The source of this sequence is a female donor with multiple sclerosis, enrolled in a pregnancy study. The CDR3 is CASTYRGPGGEKLFF. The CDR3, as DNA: TGTGCCAGTACCTACCGAGGCCCAGGGGGTGAAAAACTGTTTTTT.